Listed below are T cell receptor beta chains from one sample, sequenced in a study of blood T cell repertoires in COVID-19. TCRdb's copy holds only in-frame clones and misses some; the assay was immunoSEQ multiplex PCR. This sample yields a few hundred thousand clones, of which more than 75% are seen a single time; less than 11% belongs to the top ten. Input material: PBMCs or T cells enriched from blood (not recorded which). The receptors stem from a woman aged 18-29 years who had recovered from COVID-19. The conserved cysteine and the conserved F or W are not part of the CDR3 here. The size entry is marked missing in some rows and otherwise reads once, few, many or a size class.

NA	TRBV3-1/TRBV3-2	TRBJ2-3	ASSQGWGGADTQY
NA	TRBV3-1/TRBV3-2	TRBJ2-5	ASSQDRGRGETQY
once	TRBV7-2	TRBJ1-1	ASSFSPAGTEAF
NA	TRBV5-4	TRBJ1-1	ASSPPPGQGDTEAF
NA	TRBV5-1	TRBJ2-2	ASSWTSLTGNTGELF
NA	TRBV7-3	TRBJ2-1	ASSLTSKRGSYNEQF
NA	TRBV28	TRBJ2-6	ASSLISQTGANVLT
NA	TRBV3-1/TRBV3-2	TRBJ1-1	ASSPLRGASSF
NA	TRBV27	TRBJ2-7	ASRIGQGIPYEQY
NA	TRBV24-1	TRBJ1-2	ATRGGQGGNYGYT
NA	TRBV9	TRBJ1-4	ASSVEGYRAEKLF
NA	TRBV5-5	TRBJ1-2	ASSPLPRGTPYGYT
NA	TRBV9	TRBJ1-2	ASSVGGGDYGYT
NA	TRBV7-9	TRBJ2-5	ASSLTEETQY
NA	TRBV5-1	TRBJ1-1	ASSEETGREAF
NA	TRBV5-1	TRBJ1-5	ATGGQPQH
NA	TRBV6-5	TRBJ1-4	ASSYSRQFNEKLF
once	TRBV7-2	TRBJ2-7	ASSPLVGSRSYEQY
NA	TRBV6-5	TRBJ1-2	ASSYMTQGRDYGYT
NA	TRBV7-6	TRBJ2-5	ASSPLSQETQY
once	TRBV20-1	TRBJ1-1	SARPGYEAF
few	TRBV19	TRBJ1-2	ASSIWGVSSYGYT
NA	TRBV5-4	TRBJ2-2	ASSSGTIANTGELF
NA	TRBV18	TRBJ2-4	ASSPNGGGVSFGIQY
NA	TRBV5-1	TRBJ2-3	ASSLLSGTYTDTQY
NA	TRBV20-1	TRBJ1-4	SASNARRGEKLF
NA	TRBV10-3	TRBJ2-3	AISSNREWTDTQY
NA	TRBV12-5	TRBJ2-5	ASGLGLAYEETQY
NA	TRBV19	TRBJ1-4	ASSHGQVNEKLF
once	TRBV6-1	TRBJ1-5	ASSEVGRGSNQPQH
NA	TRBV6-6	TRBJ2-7	ASSPTYTGTSGYEQY
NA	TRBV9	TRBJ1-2	ASSVTGQGGDGYT
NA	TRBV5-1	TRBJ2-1	ASSLVSGNEQF
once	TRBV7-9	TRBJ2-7	ASSLVPSTNEQY
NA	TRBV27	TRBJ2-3	ASSPQGGTQY
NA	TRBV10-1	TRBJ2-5	ASSESPGGETQY
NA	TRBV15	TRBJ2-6	ATSRGGSSGANVLT
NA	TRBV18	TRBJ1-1	ASSLRPRMNTEAF
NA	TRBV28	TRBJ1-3	ASRGVSGNTIY
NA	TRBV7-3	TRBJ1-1	ASSYSGVAEAF
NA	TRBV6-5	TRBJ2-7	ASTISQGPPEQY
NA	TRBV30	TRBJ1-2	AWKGPGDGGYT
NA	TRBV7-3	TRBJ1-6	ASSFSGTGNSPLH
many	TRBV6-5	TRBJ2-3	ASSYGASSLEQY
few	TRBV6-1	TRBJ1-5	ASSEFSGQGSQPQH
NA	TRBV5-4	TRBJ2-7	ASSLGGGHTYEQY
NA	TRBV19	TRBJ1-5	ASSEGDRGNQPQH
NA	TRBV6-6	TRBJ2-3	ASSLGSSDTQY
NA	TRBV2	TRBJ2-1	ASEGTIHGNEQF